A single sample is the source of the 9 T cell receptor beta chains below, sequenced in a study of cytomegalovirus exposure and HLA in healthy donors. Primers: 60 Vbeta forward and 13 Jbeta reverse. The method was immunoSEQ multiplex PCR; TCRdb's version includes in-frame clones alone and lacks a portion of them. The sample lists 130,000 or so clones; 75% were seen once. The sample comprised PBMCs. The source of these receptors is a middle-aged woman in good health and CMV-seropositive.

The CDR3 sequence: CASSPGQGLGEKLFF. The DNA of the CDR3 is TGTGCCAGCAGCCCAGGACAGGGTTTGGGGGAAAAACTGTTTTTT. The chain recombines TRBV7-2 with TRBJ1-4; 8 bases fit TRBD1. Trimming at V came to 5 bases and at J to 8 bases, leaving 10 bases not matched to a gene. The CDR3 sequence is 15 residues long. CDR1 is SGHTA and CDR2 is FQGNSA in the germline V gene.

This chain joins TRBV6-5 and TRBJ2-2; D call uncertain. Germline CDR1 reads MNHEY; CDR2 reads SVGAGI. V lost 5 bases to trimming and J lost 3 bases, with 10 bases between them. CDR3 length: 14 residues. The CDR3 DNA is TGTGCCAGCAGTCGGGTCACCGACACCGGGGAGCTGTTTTTT. Protein sequence: CASSRVTDTGELFF.

The V and J genes are TRBV10-2 and TRBJ1-1; TRBD1 agrees at 7 bases. CDR1 is WSHSY and CDR2 is SAAADI in the germline V gene. The CDR3 sequence is 14 residues long. The trim removed 6 bases at V and 2 bases at J, leaving 6 bases unmatched. The CDR3 here is CASRNRGPNTEAFF. The CDR3, as DNA: TGCGCCAGCAGGAACAGGGGACCAAACACTGAAGCTTTCTTT.

This clone has a single count. The chain is built from TRBV2 and TRBJ1-1, with D hard to call. The germline CDR1 and CDR2 sequences are SNHLY and FYNNEI. The CDR3 covers 12 residues. V dropped 3 bases and J dropped 2 bases, with 4 bases sitting between them. The CDR3 spells CASSDRNTEAFF. The DNA for the CDR3 is TGTGCCAGCAGTGACAGAAACACTGAAGCTTTCTTT.

This clone was seen a handful of times. The chain has TRBV4-3 and TRBJ1-4; D unclear. CDR1 is LGHNA and CDR2 is YSLEER in the germline V gene. V lost 1 base and J lost 5, with 8 bases in between. The CDR3 has 14 amino acids. CDR3 in amino acids: CASSQVSLNEKLFF. The CDR3 DNA follows: TGCGCCAGCAGCCAAGTATCACTCAATGAAAAACTGTTTTTT.

The genes are TRBV11-2 and TRBJ1-4; 10 positions match TRBD1. Germline trimming cut 3 bases from V and 5 bases from J; bases unmatched to any gene: 3. The germline V gene encodes CDR1 SGHAT and CDR2 FQNNGV. The CDR3 is 15 residues long. Here the CDR3 reads CASSFRDRGNEKLFF. DNA of the CDR3: TGTGCCAGCAGCTTCCGGGACAGGGGAAATGAAAAACTGTTTTTT.

The chain joins TRBV9 to TRBJ2-2, with 9 bases lining up with TRBD2. This CDR3 is 15 amino acids long. CDR1 and CDR2 from the germline V gene are SGDLS and YYNGEE. The J segment lost 6 bases and the V segment lost 0 bases, leaving 3 bases of the junction unmatched. CDR3 loop: CASSVVGLAPGELFF. The CDR3 DNA sequence: TGTGCCAGCAGCGTAGTGGGACTAGCCCCCGGGGAGCTGTTTTTT.

This clone was observed once. The V call is TRBV10-3, the J call TRBJ1-3; the match to TRBD1 covers 8 bases. This CDR3 is built from 15 residues. Germline trimming cut 3 bases from V and 4 bases from J; bases unmatched to any gene: 5. CDR1 is ENHRY and CDR2 is SYGVKD in the germline V gene. The CDR3 spells CAISEGQGPGNTIYF. The CDR3 nucleotides are TGTGCCATCAGTGAAGGACAGGGTCCCGGAAACACCATATATTTT.

This clone was observed a few times. The genes are TRBV27 and TRBJ2-1, with 9 nucleotides matching TRBD2. The CDR3 is 15 amino acids. With 5 bases clipped from V and 5 bases from J, the junction kept 7 bases outside the gene matches. Germline assignment: CDR1 MNHEY and CDR2 SMNVEV (reference sequence). The CDR3 coding sequence is TGTGCCAGCAGTCCCCTAGCGGGGCCAAACAATGAGCAGTTCTTC. Its protein product is CASSPLAGPNNEQFF.